This T cell receptor beta chain comes out of a study of T cell responses to AZD1222 COVID-19 vaccine. Turning to this clone: Antigen unknown. Other DNA sequences in the sample encode the same CDR3.

TCRdb's copy holds only in-frame clones and misses some; the assay was immunoSEQ multiplex PCR. Of under 150,000 clones in the sample, about 91% were seen once. Deletions cut 6 bases from V and 9 bases from J, with 24 bases between. CDR3 length: 16 amino acids. Germline V gene data show CDR1 as MDHEN and CDR2 as SYDVKM. Study findings and constraints: Baseline seropositivity occurred in only 5 to 7 AZD1222 recipients. The study reported that nearly half of spike-specific TCRs target unmutated variant regions.

Second-dose schedules of about 4 or about 12 weeks were combined. The chain is built from TRBV28 and TRBJ1-5; D may be TRBD1 (6 bases). This receptor was obtained from an adult who received the AZD1222 COVID-19 vaccine. The input for sequencing was peripheral blood, taken 28 days after the second AZD1222 dose. DNA for the CDR3: TGTGCCAGCAGACCCGCCGCGGGACACGGACGGGGGCCCCAGCATTTT. It yields the protein CASRPAAGHGRGPQHF. The whole variable domain, remainder taken from reference TRBV28 and TRBJ1-5, is DVKVTQSSRYLVKRTGEKVFLECVQDMDHENMFWYRQDPGLGLRLIYFSYDVKMKEKGDIPEGYSVSREKKERFSLILESASTNQTSMYLCASRPAAGHGRGPQHFGDGTRLSIL.